The source of this T cell receptor (beta chain) is a study of blood T cell repertoires in COVID-19. The CDR3 covers 16 residues. CDR1 and CDR2 (germline): MGHRA, YSYEKL. As for this clone: A junction end diverges from the germline sequence, so it may reflect a read error.

The table came from immunoSEQ multiplex PCR; TCRdb's copy has only in-frame clones and leaves some out. The table includes more than 90,000 clones, 75% to 90% detected once. The V and J genes are TRBV4-1 and TRBJ2-5; 10 nucleotides align to TRBD2. The TCR sequence derives from a woman in her 70s with active or convalescent COVID-19. The sequenced sample was peripheral blood. The CDR3 DNA reads TGCGCCCGCAGCCGCAGGGGGAGCGGGGGGGAAGAGACCCAGTACTTC. Translated, it gives CARSRRGSGGEETQYF.